Given below is one T cell receptor beta chain in context. Its target is unknown. This specimen comes from a study of a mutant IDH1 vaccine in newly diagnosed glioma. In the study overall: At weeks 1, 3, 5, 7, 11, 15, 19 and 23, patients received a vaccination, eight in all.

Study-wide points: Among top peripheral T cell clonotypes, changes seemed unrelated to pseudoprogression.

The sample's time point: week 23, last vaccination. Vaccination used 300 ug of mutant IDH1 20-mer peptide per dose, with topical imiquimod. New WHO grade 3 or 4 astrocytomas that were IDH1-mutant and ATRX-lost had been found in donors. Germline V gives CDR1 SGHRS, CDR2 YFSETQ. This CDR3 is built from 15 residues. V was trimmed by 7 bases and J by 0 bases, leaving 13 bases between them. Sequencing used immunoSEQ multiplex PCR; TCRdb keeps in-frame clones, though not all of them. The sample includes about 20,000 clones, approximately 82% of them seen just once. This specimen was PBMCs, taken from a glioma patient whose treatment included an IDH1 peptide vaccine. The origin of this receptor is a man aged 25 to 40 with glioma. The chain combines TRBV5-1 with TRBJ2-2, with a weak D call TRBD1 (6 bases). The CDR3 is CASGFQGPNTGELFF. CDR3 sequence (DNA): TGCGCCAGCGGTTTCCAGGGGCCGAACACCGGGGAGCTGTTTTTT.